The 25 T cell receptor beta chains given below trace back to one sample, sequenced in a study of T-cell memory formation after mild COVID-19. TCRdb re-called the 5' RACE reads through MiXCR, storing one row per CDR3 protein. The sample includes roughly 350,000 distinct CDR3 sequences, roughly 21% of them seen just once. What was sequenced was PBMCs or a T cell subset sorted from them (not recorded which). The origin of the receptors is an adult woman who had mild COVID-19 (a few samples of this study predate the infection). Cell type and time point are not known.

Notes on this clonotype: This may be a read error: a much more frequent sequence differs by one nucleotide. The gene calls are TRBV18 and TRBJ2-5, with TRBD1 matching 8 bases. V gave up 3 bases and J gave up 5 bases; unmatched junction bases: 2. This CDR3 comprises 13 residues. From germline, CDR1 is KGHSH and CDR2 LQKENI. The CDR3 protein is CASSPGQAETQYF. The CDR3, as DNA: TGTGCCAGCTCACCGGGACAGGCGGAGACCCAGTACTTC.

J is TRBJ2-2 and V is TRBV6-1; 8 nucleotides agree with TRBD1. Germline V gene data show CDR1 as MNHNS and CDR2 as SASEGT. The CDR3 sequence is 15 residues long. The V and J ends lost 3 bases and 6 bases, in that order; junction bases with no gene match: 6. The CDR3 loop is CASSDQGAAAGELFF. In nucleotides, the CDR3 is TGTGCCAGCAGTGACCAGGGGGCAGCAGCCGGGGAGCTGTTTTTT.

A few counts support this clonotype. This rearrangement joins TRBV10-3 to TRBJ1-2, with 8 nucleotides matching TRBD1. The CDR3 is 14 residues long. Germline loops: CDR1 ENHRY, CDR2 SYGVKD. V trimming: 7 bases; J trimming: 3 bases; junction bases outside the gene matches: 7. CDR3 in DNA: TGTGCCATCACAGGACAGGGCGGTGACTATGGCTACACCTTC. Its translation is CAITGQGGDYGYTF.

In this sample, this clonotype turned up a few times. This chain uses TRBV27 with TRBJ2-7; TRBD2 agrees at 11 bases. CDR1 is MNHEY, CDR2 SMNVEV, per germline (reference sequence). V was clipped by 5 bases and J by 2 bases; unmatched bases: 11. The CDR3 runs to 17 residues. CDR3 in amino acids: CASSPDSLAGGPYEQYF. The CDR3 nucleotides are TGTGCCAGCAGTCCGGACTCCTTAGCGGGAGGGCCCTACGAGCAGTACTTC.

This chain links TRBV13 with TRBJ2-2; 7 bases agree with TRBD1. The CDR3 runs 16 residues. In germline, CDR1 is PRHDT, CDR2 FYEKMQ (reference sequence). Germline trimming cut 4 bases from V and 1 base from J; bases unmatched to any gene: 6. For the CDR3, the DNA is TGTGCCAGCAGCTCCGTAAGGGGGCAGAACACCGGGGAGCTGTTTTTT. It specifies CASSSVRGQNTGELFF.

This clonotype has a count of ten or more. The rearrangement uses TRBV7-9 and TRBJ2-2; D is unresolved. V was pared by 5 bases and J by 5 bases, with 12 bases between. CDR1 is SEHNR, CDR2 FQNEAQ, per germline (reference sequence). The CDR3 has 14 amino acids. Here the CDR3 DNA reads TGTGCCAGCAGCCCCAGTGCCGTAACCGGGGAGCTGTTTTTT. Translation: CASSPSAVTGELFF.

V gene TRBV11-1 combines with J gene TRBJ1-1; D may be TRBD1 (5 bases). V lost 1 base, J lost 1 base, and 10 bases lay in between. The CDR3 is 15 amino acids. Germline-derived CDR1 and CDR2 are SGHAT and FQDESV (reference sequence). CDR3 residues: CASSLELGENTEAFF. CDR3 sequence (DNA): TGTGCCAGCAGCTTAGAGCTGGGGGAGAACACTGAAGCTTTCTTT.

In its sample, this clonotype was seen once. The rearrangement joins TRBV7-7 to TRBJ1-4; D gene ambiguous. There are 13 residues in the CDR3. The germline gives CDR1 SSHAT, CDR2 FNYEAQ (reference sequence). The V and J ends lost 7 bases and 5 bases respectively, with 11 bases between them. DNA of the CDR3: TGTGCCAGCAATAGGCTTTCAAATGAAAAACTGTTTTTT. Translating gives CASNRLSNEKLFF.

This sequence joins TRBV9 and TRBJ2-2; D is tentatively TRBD1 or TRBD2 (5 bases each). This CDR3 has 15 residues. The V end lost 0 bases, the J end lost 0 bases, and 6 bases lay between the germline ends. CDR1 is SGDLS, CDR2 YYNGEE, per germline. The CDR3 loop is CASSVGGANTGELFF. The CDR3, as DNA: TGTGCCAGCAGCGTAGGAGGGGCGAACACCGGGGAGCTGTTTTTT.

This chain connects TRBV7-2 to TRBJ2-7; D perhaps matches TRBD2 (6 bases). Trimming shortened V by 8 bases and J by 4 bases, and 21 bases separated the two germline ends. The CDR3 is made up of 15 amino acids. Germline values: CDR1 SGHTA, CDR2 FQGNSA. This CDR3 is CASGAGTRVVYEQYF. The CDR3 DNA reads TGTGCCAGCGGCGCCGGGACTCGAGTGGTTTACGAGCAGTACTTC. Filled out from reference TRBV7-2 and TRBJ2-7, the complete variable domain reads GAGVSQSPSNKVTEKGKDVELRCDPISGHTALYWYRQSLGQGLEFLIYFQGNSAPDKSGLPSDRFSAERTGGSVSTLTIQRTQQEDSAVYLCASGAGTRVVYEQYFGPGTRLTVT.

The V call is TRBV15, the J call TRBJ2-6; the D is unclear. The V and J ends lost 2 bases and 0 bases respectively, with 8 bases between them. The CDR3 loop spans 16 amino acids. Germline CDR1 and CDR2: LNHNV and YYDKDF (reference sequence). The CDR3 loop is CATSRSRSSGANVLTF. CDR3 DNA: TGTGCCACCAGCAGATCCAGGAGCTCTGGGGCCAACGTCCTGACTTTC.

This clonotype was seen a few times. V is TRBV2 and J is TRBJ1-1; 10 bases align to TRBD1. There are 17 residues in the CDR3. Germline assignment: CDR1 SNHLY and CDR2 FYNNEI. V shed 6 bases and J 5 bases; nucleotides not matched to a gene: 15. This CDR3 is CASRIPGQGPNPTEAFF. In DNA form, the CDR3 reads TGTGCCAGCAGAATACCGGGACAGGGGCCCAATCCAACTGAAGCTTTCTTT.

V and J are TRBV5-1 and TRBJ1-1, with 7 bases identical to TRBD1. The CDR3 consists of 13 residues. Unmatched junction bases numbered 4, after V lost 4 bases and J lost 4 bases. Germline assignment: CDR1 SGHRS and CDR2 YFSETQ. Here the CDR3 DNA reads TGCGCCAGCAGCGTACAGGGGATCACTGAAGCTTTCTTT. The encoded protein is CASSVQGITEAFF.

V gene TRBV6-5 combines with J gene TRBJ2-5; 7 bases fit TRBD2. The CDR3 consists of 16 residues. CDR1 MNHEY and CDR2 SVGAGI come from the germline V gene. V lost 5 bases, J lost 1 base, and 10 bases stayed unmatched. The CDR3 spells CASSTRGGFLQETQYF. The CDR3 nucleotides are TGTGCCAGCAGTACCCGCGGGGGATTCCTCCAAGAGACCCAGTACTTC.

In the case of this clonotype: At one of its ends the junction is not consistent with the germline gene, which may arise from a read error. This chain links TRBV7-7 with TRBJ2-7; TRBD1 agrees at 9 bases. This CDR3 has 13 residues. The germline CDR1 and CDR2 sequences are SSHAT and FNYEAQ (reference sequence). The CDR3 region is CASSFDRGAEQYF. Written as DNA, the CDR3 is TGTGCTAGCAGCTTCGACAGGGGGGCCGAGCAGTACTTC.

This clonotype was found many times. The chain is built from TRBV12-3 or TRBV12-4 and TRBJ1-1; possible D gene TRBD1, 5 bases. Deletions cut 5 bases from V and 0 bases from J, with 13 bases between. This CDR3 is 15 amino acids long. The CDR3 spells CASSLRQKMNTEAFF. CDR3 nucleotides: TGTGCCAGCAGTCTGCGACAGAAGATGAACACTGAAGCTTTCTTT.

This clonotype showed up just a few times. In nucleotides, the CDR3 is TGTGCCAGCAGCTTCGGCGGGGGGAACTACGAGCAGTACTTC. This gives the protein CASSFGGGNYEQYF. J is TRBJ2-7 and V is TRBV7-2; 8 bases line up with TRBD2. The CDR3 covers 14 residues. Germline V gene lookup returns CDR1 SGHTA and CDR2 FQGNSA. V dropped 3 bases and J dropped 3; count of bases not matched to a gene: 4.

The chain has TRBV6-2 or TRBV6-3 and TRBJ2-7, with 8 bases aligning to TRBD2. V lost 4 bases to trimming and J lost 1 base; unmatched junction nucleotides: 6. The CDR3 totals 15 residues. Germline CDR1 MNHEY, CDR2 SVGEGT. This CDR3 reads CASSSSAGASYEQYF. The CDR3 bases are TGTGCCAGCAGTTCTTCAGCGGGAGCGTCCTACGAGCAGTACTTC.

This chain joins TRBV5-4 and TRBJ1-2; 12 bases are a match to TRBD1. CDR3 size: 16 residues. Germline V gives CDR1 SGHNT, CDR2 YYREEE (reference sequence). Losses at the gene ends were 4 bases for V and 7 bases for J; bases not matched to a gene: 11. The CDR3 DNA reads as TGTGCCAGCAGCACCCGGGACAGGGGGCCCTGGGGTGGCTACACCTTC. Protein sequence: CASSTRDRGPWGGYTF. The full variable domain, with the rest looked up from reference TRBV5-4 and TRBJ1-2, is ETGVTQSPTHLIKTRGQQVTLRCSSQSGHNTVSWYQQALGQGPQFIFQYYREEENGRGNFPPRFSGLQFPNYSSELNVNALELDDSALYLCASSTRDRGPWGGYTFGSGTRLTVV.

V gene TRBV20-1 combines with J gene TRBJ1-1; D is unresolved. CDR3 length equals 13 residues. The germline V and J ends were trimmed by 3 bases and 1 base, with 9 bases remaining between them. Looked up from germline, CDR1 is DFQATT and CDR2 is SNEGSKA (reference sequence). The CDR3 loop reads CSASHPANTEAFF. The CDR3 nucleotides read TGCAGTGCTAGTCACCCGGCGAACACTGAAGCTTTCTTT.

The sample holds a few counts of this clonotype. The J gene is TRBJ2-5, the V gene TRBV6-5, with TRBD2 identical over 10 bases. This CDR3 comprises 13 residues. CDR1 and CDR2 from the germline V gene are MNHEY and SVGAGI. After removal of 10 bases from V and 1 base from J, the junction contained 3 bases not matched to a gene. The DNA for the CDR3 is TGTGCCACCGGGACTAGCGTCCAAGAGACCCAGTACTTC. It yields the protein CATGTSVQETQYF.

The table lists this clonotype with a count of one. The CDR3 DNA sequence: TGTGCCAGCAGTGAAGAAGGGTGGGAGACCCAGTACTTC. This encodes CASSEEGWETQYF. This chain connects TRBV25-1 to TRBJ2-5; no reliable D call. Germline V lookup: CDR1 MGHDK, CDR2 SYGVNS. V was trimmed by 2 bases and J by 5 bases, leaving 9 bases between them. The CDR3 is 13 residues long.

This clonotype was detected many times. V gene TRBV29-1 combines with J gene TRBJ2-3; 7 nucleotides line up with TRBD1. Germline V gene lookup returns CDR1 SQVTM and CDR2 ANQGSEA. V was clipped by 4 bases and J by 2 bases; unmatched bases: 3. The CDR3 is made up of 13 amino acids. The chain's CDR3 is CSVAGGNTDTQYF. CDR3 coding DNA: TGCAGCGTTGCAGGGGGAAACACAGATACGCAGTATTTT.

The chain is built from TRBV7-2 and TRBJ2-7; 7 nucleotides align to TRBD2. The junction had 6 bases not matched to a gene; V was cut back by 5 bases and J by 2 bases. Germline V gives CDR1 SGHTA, CDR2 FQGNSA. This CDR3 spans 14 amino acids. This CDR3 is CASSPPSGAYEQYF. The CDR3 DNA sequence: TGTGCCAGCAGCCCTCCGAGCGGGGCCTACGAGCAGTACTTC.

This clonotype was seen only a few times. The rearrangement joins TRBV7-6 to TRBJ2-2; D might be TRBD2 (7 bases). Germline V CDR1 and CDR2: SGHVS, FNYEAQ. The CDR3 covers 16 residues. V lost 5 bases to trimming and J lost 4 bases, with 17 bases between them. The CDR3 loop is CASSRSSGGLTGELFF. CDR3 DNA: TGTGCCAGCAGCCGCTCCTCGGGGGGCCTCACCGGGGAGCTGTTTTTT.